Included here is one T cell receptor beta chain sequence, with context. The antigen remains unidentified. Trimming removed 6 bases at V and 0 bases at J, with 33 bases between. The CDR3 length is 21 residues. The germline CDR1 and CDR2 sequences are MDHEN and SYDVKM. Assay: immunoSEQ multiplex PCR; the TCRdb copy retains only in-frame clones and omits some. The sample consists of around 2,000,000 clones, 85% to 95% of them appearing once. CD45RO-negative, CCR7-selected cells formed the naive CD8 fraction, which excluded terminally differentiated effector memory CD45RA+ cells. This sample is part of a study of shared clonotypes between healthy human individuals. About the research overall: CD8 memory received one plate per donor, CD8 naive two, CD4 memory three and CD4 naive three.

The study, taken as a whole, reports: Clonotypes not shared had lower generation probabilities than those common to all four donors.

This chain links TRBV28 with TRBJ2-7; perhaps D is TRBD1 or TRBD2 (5 bases each). The sequence derives from a man in his late teens or twenties in good health. Some clones in this sample may be carry-over from other donors' samples. Source material: naive CD8+ T cells from PBMCs. CDR3 protein: CASSRSGAHYEVLWGSYEQYF. The CDR3 bases are TGTGCCAGCAGCCGATCCGGGGCTCACTATGAGGTCCTGTGGGGCTCCTACGAGCAGTACTTC.